Shown below are 25 T cell receptor beta chains from a single sample sequenced in a study of blood T cell repertoires in COVID-19. Profiling relied on immunoSEQ multiplex PCR, and the TCRdb table lists in-frame clones only, not all of them. Of more than 150,000 clones listed, 80% to 90% were seen once; the top ten hold roughly 15%. Source material: peripheral blood. The receptor source for this set is a woman between 35 and 50 years old with acute or convalescent COVID-19.

The V and J genes are TRBV5-1 and TRBJ2-1; TRBD2 is a possible D gene (6 bases). The V gene's germline CDR1 is SGHRS and CDR2 YFSETQ. The CDR3 consists of 13 residues. Deletions cut 5 bases from V and 8 bases from J, with 14 bases between. The CDR3 DNA sequence: TGCGCCAGCAGTGGGCTAGCGATCGATGAGCAGTTCTTC. Its protein is CASSGLAIDEQFF. Full variable domain (outside the CDR3, taken from reference TRBV5-1 and TRBJ2-1): KAGVTQTPRYLIKTRGQQVTLSCSPISGHRSVSWYQQTPGQGLQFLFEYFSETQRNKGNFPGRFSGRQFSNSRSEMNVSTLELGDSALYLCASSGLAIDEQFFGPGTRLTVL.

This chain links TRBV28 with TRBJ1-2; D perhaps matches TRBD1 (6 bases). Trimming stripped 11 bases from V and 7 bases from J, with 14 bases between. Germline lookup yields CDR1 MDHEN and CDR2 SYDVKM. The CDR3 loop spans 11 amino acids. CDR3 nucleotide sequence: TGTGCCTGGGGCAGGGGAAGTGGCTACACCTTC. Protein: CAWGRGSGYTF.

This clone was detected only a few times. The V and J genes are TRBV6-6 and TRBJ2-1; 7 nucleotides align to TRBD2. Per the germline V gene, CDR1 is MNHNY and CDR2 is SVGAGI (reference sequence). The junction had 13 bases not matched to a gene; V was cut back by 6 bases and J by 5 bases. The CDR3 is 16 amino acids. CDR3 in amino acids: CASRSTLAEGNNEQFF. CDR3 sequence (DNA): TGTGCCAGCAGATCCACGCTAGCGGAGGGAAACAATGAGCAGTTCTTC.

The chain recombines TRBV3-1 (or the pseudogene TRBV3-2) with TRBJ2-1; 13 nucleotides match TRBD2. Losses at the gene ends were 4 bases for V and 6 bases for J; bases not matched to a gene: 3. Germline loops: CDR1 LGHDT, CDR2 YNNKEL (reference sequence). The CDR3 consists of 15 residues. The CDR3 coding sequence is TGTGCCAGCAGCCCACTAGCGGGGGGGCTCAATGAGCAGTTCTTC. Protein: CASSPLAGGLNEQFF.

As for this clone: At the DNA level, this CDR3 is encoded by other sequences in the same sample as well. The rearrangement links TRBV3-1 (or the pseudogene TRBV3-2) to TRBJ1-1; D is undetermined. V lost 2 bases and J lost 4, with 8 bases in between. The CDR3 has 13 amino acids. CDR1 and CDR2 from the germline V gene are LGHDT and YNNKEL (reference sequence). The CDR3 spells CASSQRSGTEAFF. CDR3 nucleotides: TGTGCCAGCAGCCAACGGTCGGGCACTGAAGCTTTCTTT.

The chain recombines TRBV19 with TRBJ1-1, with 7 bases lining up with TRBD1. Germline V CDR1 and CDR2: LNHDA, SQIVND (reference sequence). The CDR3 totals 14 residues. V lost 4 bases, J lost 6 bases, and 8 bases stayed unmatched. CDR3 protein: CASSTSTGWPEAFF. The CDR3 region has the DNA TGTGCCAGTAGTACCTCGACAGGGTGGCCTGAAGCTTTCTTT.

The chain combines TRBV11-2 with TRBJ2-7; 9 bases align to TRBD1. The CDR3 sequence is 16 residues long. Germline CDR1 reads SGHAT; CDR2 reads FQNNGV. With V trimmed by 2 bases and J by 1 base, 6 bases remained unmatched. CDR3 sequence (DNA): TGTGCCAGCAGCTTACCAGACAGGGGGTGGTCCTACGAGCAGTACTTC. Translation: CASSLPDRGWSYEQYF. Looking up the rest from reference TRBV11-2 and TRBJ2-7 gives the full variable domain: EAGVAQSPRYKIIEKRQSVAFWCNPISGHATLYWYQQILGQGPKLLIQFQNNGVVDDSQLPKDRFSAERLKGVDSTLKIQPAKLEDSAVYLCASSLPDRGWSYEQYFGPGTRLTVT.

V is TRBV28 and J is TRBJ2-2; 9 bases align to TRBD1. Germline V gene sequence: CDR1 MDHEN, CDR2 SYDVKM. V shed 5 bases, J shed 5 bases, and the junction held 9 bases outside the gene matches. This CDR3 spans 16 amino acids. The chain's CDR3 is CASSMSAGTGTGELFF. The CDR3 nucleotides read TGTGCCAGCAGTATGTCTGCCGGGACAGGGACCGGGGAGCTGTTTTTT.

The chain is built from TRBV19 and TRBJ2-1; 8 bases match TRBD1. V lost 3 bases, J lost 5 bases, and 6 bases stayed unmatched. The CDR3 is 15 residues long. The germline gives CDR1 LNHDA, CDR2 SQIVND (reference sequence). DNA of the CDR3: TGTGCCAGTAGTATCACCCCGGACAGGGACAATGAGCAGTTCTTC. Amino acid sequence: CASSITPDRDNEQFF.

The chain is built from TRBV20-1 and TRBJ1-2; no clear D gene. CDR1 is DFQATT, CDR2 SNEGSKA, per germline (reference sequence). V was trimmed by 3 bases and J by 8 bases, leaving 16 bases between them. The CDR3 loop spans 13 amino acids. CDR3: CSASRVSREGYTF. The CDR3 bases are TGCAGTGCTAGTAGGGTCTCAAGGGAGGGCTACACCTTC.

The rearrangement uses TRBV18 and TRBJ2-3; 12 nucleotides line up with TRBD2. V was pared by 3 bases and J by 4 bases, with 8 bases of the junction left unmatched. CDR1 is KGHSH and CDR2 is LQKENI in the germline V gene. The CDR3 has 17 residues. The CDR3 reads CASSPRTSGIGSDTQYF. CDR3 bases: TGTGCCAGCTCACCGCGGACTAGCGGGATTGGCTCAGATACGCAGTATTTT.

The rearrangement uses TRBV5-1 and TRBJ2-1; possible D gene TRBD2, 7 bases. The CDR3 has 16 amino acids. With 0 bases removed from V and 8 bases from J, the gap between germline ends came to 18 bases. The germline V gene encodes CDR1 SGHRS and CDR2 YFSETQ. The CDR3 DNA sequence: TGCGCCAGCAGCTTGGTGGGGGCGCGGGCGGGGGATGAGCAGTTCTTC. This gives the protein CASSLVGARAGDEQFF.

The gene calls are TRBV5-6 and TRBJ2-7; D might be TRBD1 (6 bases). Germline CDR1 and CDR2: SGHDT and YYEEEE. The CDR3 length is 13 residues. V was cut by 4 bases and J by 4 bases, with 12 bases left in between. CDR3 amino acids: CASSHRVRYEQYF. The DNA for the CDR3 is TGTGCCAGCAGCCACAGGGTTCGGTACGAGCAGTACTTC.

The CDR3 region has the DNA TGTGCCAGCTCACCAGGGACAGGAATGAACACTGAAGCTTTCTTT. This gives the protein CASSPGTGMNTEAFF. The gene calls are TRBV18 and TRBJ1-1; TRBD1 agrees at 8 bases. The CDR3 is 15 amino acids. With 2 bases clipped from V and 0 bases from J, the junction kept 2 bases outside the gene matches. CDR1 is KGHSH and CDR2 is LQKENI in the germline V gene.

The rearrangement links TRBV5-4 to TRBJ2-7; 10 bases line up with TRBD2. Germline loops: CDR1 SGHNT, CDR2 YYREEE (reference sequence). The CDR3 loop spans 15 amino acids. V trimming: 3 bases; J trimming: 3 bases; junction bases outside the gene matches: 6. The CDR3 reads CASSSRAGGDYEQYF. The CDR3, as DNA: TGTGCCAGCAGCTCCAGAGCGGGGGGGGACTACGAGCAGTACTTC.

The V and J genes are TRBV7-9 and TRBJ1-6, with 7 positions matching TRBD1. The CDR3 contains 12 residues. V shed 1 base, J shed 14 bases, and the junction held 2 bases outside the gene matches. From germline, CDR1 is SEHNR and CDR2 FQNEAQ (reference sequence). CDR3 nucleotide sequence: TGTGCCAGCAGCTTAGTAGGACAGGCCCTCCACTTT. Translating it yields CASSLVGQALHF.

The rearrangement joins TRBV28 to TRBJ1-2; D may be TRBD1 (5 bases). Germline V lookup: CDR1 MDHEN, CDR2 SYDVKM. V lost 5 bases, J lost 8 bases, and 15 bases lay in between. The CDR3 is 13 residues long. The CDR3 bases are TGTGCCAGCAGTCCTTCCCAGGGAAACGGCTACACCTTC. Translation: CASSPSQGNGYTF.

This rearrangement joins TRBV9 to TRBJ1-1; D unresolved. Germline-derived CDR1 and CDR2 are SGDLS and YYNGEE. V was trimmed by 0 bases and J by 1 base, leaving 7 bases between them. CDR3 length: 14 residues. Here the CDR3 DNA reads TGTGCCAGCAGCGTAGTAGGAGGGAACACTGAAGCTTTCTTT. Translating gives CASSVVGGNTEAFF. Drawing the rest from reference TRBV9 and TRBJ1-1, the complete variable domain is DSGVTQTPKHLITATGQRVTLRCSPRSGDLSVYWYQQSLDQGLQFLIQYYNGEERAKGNILERFSAQQFPDLHSELNLSSLELGDSALYFCASSVVGGNTEAFFGQGTRLTVV.

The V gene is TRBV10-1, the J gene TRBJ2-3; a weak D match, TRBD2 (5 bases). Trimming removed 8 bases at V and 0 bases at J, with 15 bases between. The CDR3 totals 15 residues. From germline, CDR1 is WNHNN and CDR2 SYGVQD (reference sequence). CDR3 DNA sequence: TGCGCCAGCGCCCCGGGATCTGGTAGCACAGATACGCAGTATTTT. It specifies CASAPGSGSTDTQYF.

The chain has TRBV19 and TRBJ1-1; TRBD1 agrees at 9 bases. J was trimmed by 4 bases and V by 5 bases; bases with no gene match: 11. Germline V gene lookup returns CDR1 LNHDA and CDR2 SQIVND (reference sequence). This CDR3 is 16 amino acids long. The CDR3 reads CASSSDRGSWGTEAFF. CDR3 bases: TGTGCCAGTAGTTCTGACAGGGGGAGTTGGGGCACTGAAGCTTTCTTT.

The V call is TRBV5-1, the J call TRBJ2-6, with unresolved D. Deletions cut 1 base from V and 0 bases from J, with 5 bases between. This CDR3 has 15 amino acids. Germline lookup yields CDR1 SGHRS and CDR2 YFSETQ. CDR3 coding DNA: TGCGCCAGCAGCTTGACAAGCTCTGGGGCCAACGTCCTGACTTTC. This gives the protein CASSLTSSGANVLTF.

The chain is built from TRBV30 and TRBJ1-3, with a weak D call TRBD1 (6 bases). There are 13 residues in the CDR3. Germline CDR1 is GTSNPN and CDR2 is SVGIG (reference sequence). The V end lost 5 bases, the J end lost 4 bases, and 12 bases lay between the germline ends. This CDR3 is CAWLFQGGNTIYF. The CDR3 DNA reads as TGTGCCTGGTTGTTCCAGGGGGGAAACACCATATATTTT.

The V and J genes are TRBV4-2 and TRBJ2-7; D unclear. Germline CDR1 and CDR2: LGHNA and YNFKEQ. CDR3 length: 16 residues. Deletions cut 1 base from V and 3 bases from J, with 16 bases between. CDR3 sequence reads: CASSQVYGRDNYEQYF. The CDR3 DNA reads as TGTGCCAGCAGCCAAGTTTACGGCAGAGACAACTACGAGCAGTACTTC.

The chain carries TRBV15 and TRBJ2-7; 10 nucleotides align to TRBD2. V lost 2 bases and J lost 6; bases outside the gene matches: 19. Germline lookup yields CDR1 LNHNV and CDR2 YYDKDF (reference sequence). The CDR3 loop spans 19 amino acids. CDR3 nucleotide sequence: TGTGCCACCAGCAGAACAAACAATAGCGGGAGGCTAATACTTGGCGAGCAGTACTTC. Its translation: CATSRTNNSGRLILGEQYF.

This rearrangement joins TRBV5-1 to TRBJ1-4; D might be TRBD1 (6 bases). CDR3 length equals 16 residues. V was cut by 2 bases and J by 1 base, with 12 bases left in between. The germline V gene has CDR1 SGHRS and CDR2 YFSETQ. The DNA of the CDR3 is TGCGCCAGCAGCTTTACAGGGTTTGGAACTAATGAAAAACTGTTTTTT. Translation gives CASSFTGFGTNEKLFF.